This T cell receptor beta chain was captured by sequencing in a study of blood T cell repertoires in COVID-19. The wider study: Spain, Italy and the United States supplied samples that represented acute and convalescent COVID-19.

Profiling relied on immunoSEQ multiplex PCR, and the TCRdb table lists in-frame clones only, not all of them. The data show 330,000 or so clones, with approximately 88% seen just once and around 5% held by the top ten. The CDR3 totals 14 residues. Trimming took 0 bases from V and 0 from J, leaving 4 bases between them. Germline lookup yields CDR1 SGDLS and CDR2 YYNGEE. Allocation to cohorts depended on clinical history reported by the participants. Two negative PCRs, clearance, or symptom resolution were required of recovered Cohort 3 donors. This TCR came from a man aged 25-45 years who had recovered from COVID-19. The chain has TRBV9 and TRBJ1-3; D gene uncertain. The sequencing sample was made of PBMCs or T cells enriched from blood (not recorded which). Here the CDR3 reads CASSVDHSGNTIYF. CDR3 sequence (DNA): TGTGCCAGCAGCGTAGATCACTCTGGAAACACCATATATTTT.